The T cell receptor (beta chain) under discussion was sequenced for a study of CD8 T cells in ankylosing spondylitis. Trimming shortened V by 0 bases and J by 1 base, and 14 bases separated the two germline ends. Germline loops: CDR1 SGHVS, CDR2 FNYEAQ. CDR3 size: 17 residues. By quantitative 5'-RACE with molecular barcodes, the TCR beta libraries were made. TCRdb re-derived calls from the 5' RACE reads in MiXCR, one entry per CDR3 protein. The top ten hold under 4.5% of the sample, which has 500,000 to 650,000 distinct CDR3 sequences, roughly 5.2% seen once. This clonotype was detected a few times. The target antigen is unknown. Whole-study findings and limits: Previous work reported some of these motif variants in the synovial fluid and blood of reactive arthritis. What seemed typical of ankylosing spondylitis blood was a TCR beta motif built from eight highly homologous variants. Those disease-linked clones were CD8+; they were also relatively rare in peripheral blood. Reportedly, significant enrichment of disease-linked clones occurred in matched ankylosing spondylitis synovial fluid.

This rearrangement joins TRBV7-6 to TRBJ2-3; TRBD2 is a possible D gene (6 bases). Material: blood, either unsorted or a sorted T cell fraction (not recorded which). The TCR originated in a male donor with ankylosing spondylitis. The CDR3 coding sequence is TGTGCCAGCAGCTTAGCACTAGCCGACCTCCGCACAGATACGCAGTATTTT. Translating gives CASSLALADLRTDTQYF.